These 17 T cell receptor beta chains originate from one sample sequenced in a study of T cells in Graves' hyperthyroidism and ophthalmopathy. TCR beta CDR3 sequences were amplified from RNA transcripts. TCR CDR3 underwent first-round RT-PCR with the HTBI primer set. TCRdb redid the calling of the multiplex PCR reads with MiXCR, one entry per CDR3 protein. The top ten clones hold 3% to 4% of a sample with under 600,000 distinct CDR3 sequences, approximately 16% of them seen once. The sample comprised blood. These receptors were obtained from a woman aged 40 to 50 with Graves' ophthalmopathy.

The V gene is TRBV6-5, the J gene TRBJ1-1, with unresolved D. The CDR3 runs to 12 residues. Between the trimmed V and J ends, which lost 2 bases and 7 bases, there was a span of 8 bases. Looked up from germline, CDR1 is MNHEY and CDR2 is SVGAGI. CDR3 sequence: CASSYIVSEAFF. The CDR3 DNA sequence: TGTGCCAGCAGTTACATTGTAAGTGAAGCTTTCTTT.

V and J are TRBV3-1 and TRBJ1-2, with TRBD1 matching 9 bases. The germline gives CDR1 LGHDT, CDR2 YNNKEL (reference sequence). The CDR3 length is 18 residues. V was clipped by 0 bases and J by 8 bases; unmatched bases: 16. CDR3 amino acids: CASSQESGQGPLGGGYTF. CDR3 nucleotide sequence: TGTGCCAGCAGCCAAGAATCGGGACAGGGCCCCCTGGGGGGGGGCTACACCTTC.

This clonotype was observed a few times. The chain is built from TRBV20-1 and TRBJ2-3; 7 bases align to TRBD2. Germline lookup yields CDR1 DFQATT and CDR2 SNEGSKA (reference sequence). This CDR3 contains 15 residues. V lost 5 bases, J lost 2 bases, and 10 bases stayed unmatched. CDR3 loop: CSALRGLADTDTQYF. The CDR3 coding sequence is TGCAGTGCTTTGAGAGGGCTAGCGGACACAGATACGCAGTATTTT.

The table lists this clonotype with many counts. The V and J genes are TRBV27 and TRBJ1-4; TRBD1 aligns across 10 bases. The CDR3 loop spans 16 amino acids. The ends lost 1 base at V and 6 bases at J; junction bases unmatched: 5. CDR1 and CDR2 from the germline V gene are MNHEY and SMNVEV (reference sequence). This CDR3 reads CASSLWDRGGDEKLFF. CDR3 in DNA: TGTGCCAGCAGTTTATGGGACAGGGGAGGGGATGAAAAACTGTTTTTT.

The CDR3 region is CASSKTGQGRTNEKLFF. The CDR3 nucleotides read TGTGCCAGCAGTAAAACCGGACAGGGGAGAACTAATGAAAAACTGTTTTTT. The chain joins TRBV27 to TRBJ1-4, with 9 bases fitting TRBD1. This CDR3 comprises 17 residues. Trimming removed 5 bases from V and 1 base from J; junction bases left unmatched: 8. Germline assignment: CDR1 MNHEY and CDR2 SMNVEV (reference sequence). The variable domain in full, completed from reference TRBV27 and TRBJ1-4, reads EAQVTQNPRYLITVTGKKLTVTCSQNMNHEYMSWYRQDPGLGLRQIYYSMNVEVTDKGDVPEGYKVSRKEKRNFPLILESPSPNQTSLYFCASSKTGQGRTNEKLFFGSGTQLSVL.

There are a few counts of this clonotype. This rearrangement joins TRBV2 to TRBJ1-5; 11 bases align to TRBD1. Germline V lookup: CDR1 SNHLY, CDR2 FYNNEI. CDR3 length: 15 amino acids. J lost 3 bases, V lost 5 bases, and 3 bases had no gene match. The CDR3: CASSPDRGPNQPQHF. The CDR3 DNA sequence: TGTGCCAGCAGTCCGGACAGGGGGCCCAATCAGCCCCAGCATTTT.

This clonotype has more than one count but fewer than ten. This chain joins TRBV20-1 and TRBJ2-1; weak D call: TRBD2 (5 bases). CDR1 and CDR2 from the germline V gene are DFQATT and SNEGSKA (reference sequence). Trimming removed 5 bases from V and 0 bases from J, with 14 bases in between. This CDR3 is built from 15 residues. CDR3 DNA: TGCAGTGCTTTGCGGGCACCGAGCTCCTACAATGAGCAGTTCTTC. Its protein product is CSALRAPSSYNEQFF.

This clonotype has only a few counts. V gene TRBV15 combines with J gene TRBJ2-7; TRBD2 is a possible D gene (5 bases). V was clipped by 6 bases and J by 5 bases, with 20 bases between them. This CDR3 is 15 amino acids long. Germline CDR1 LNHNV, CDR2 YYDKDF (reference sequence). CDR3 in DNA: TGTGCCACCAGTAAAGGTGGTGGGAGTGGAGACGAGCAGTACTTC. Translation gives CATSKGGGSGDEQYF. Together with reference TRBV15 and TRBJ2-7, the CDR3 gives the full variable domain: DAMVIQNPRYQVTQFGKPVTLSCSQTLNHNVMYWYQQKSSQAPKLLFHYYDKDFNNEADTPDNFQSRRPNTSFCFLDIRSPGLGDTAMYLCATSKGGGSGDEQYFGPGTRLTVT.

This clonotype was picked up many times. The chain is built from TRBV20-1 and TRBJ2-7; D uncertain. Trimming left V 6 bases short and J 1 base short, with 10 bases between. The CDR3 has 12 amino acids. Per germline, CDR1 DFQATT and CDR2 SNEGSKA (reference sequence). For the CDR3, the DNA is TGCAGTGCCATGAATAGGTCCTACGAGCAGTACTTC. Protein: CSAMNRSYEQYF.

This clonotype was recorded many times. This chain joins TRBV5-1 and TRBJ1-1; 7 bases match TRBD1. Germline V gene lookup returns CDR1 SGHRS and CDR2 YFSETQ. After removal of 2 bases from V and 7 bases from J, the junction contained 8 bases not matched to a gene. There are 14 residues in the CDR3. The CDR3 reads CASSLQGSMGEAFF. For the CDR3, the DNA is TGCGCCAGCAGCTTACAGGGGAGTATGGGTGAAGCTTTCTTT.

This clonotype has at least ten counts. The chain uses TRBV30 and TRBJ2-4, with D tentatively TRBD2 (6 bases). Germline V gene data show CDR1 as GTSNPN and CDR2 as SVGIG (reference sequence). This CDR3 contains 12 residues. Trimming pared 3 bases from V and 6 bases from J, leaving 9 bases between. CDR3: CAWSPGGNIQYF. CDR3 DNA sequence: TGTGCCTGGAGCCCCGGGGGAAACATTCAGTACTTC.

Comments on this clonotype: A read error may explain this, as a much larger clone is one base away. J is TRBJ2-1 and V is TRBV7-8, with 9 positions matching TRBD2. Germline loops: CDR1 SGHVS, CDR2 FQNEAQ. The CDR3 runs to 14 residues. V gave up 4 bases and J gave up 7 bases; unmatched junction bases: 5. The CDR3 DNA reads TGTGCCAGCAGCTCCTTTAGCGGGAGTAATGAGCAGTTCTTC. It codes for CASSSFSGSNEQFF.

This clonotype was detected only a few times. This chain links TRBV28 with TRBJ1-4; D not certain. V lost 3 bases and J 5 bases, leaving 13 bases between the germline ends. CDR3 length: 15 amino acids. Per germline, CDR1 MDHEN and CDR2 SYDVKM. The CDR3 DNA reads TGTGCCAGCAGTTTTTCGTACCCGAAGAATGAAAAACTGTTTTTT. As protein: CASSFSYPKNEKLFF.

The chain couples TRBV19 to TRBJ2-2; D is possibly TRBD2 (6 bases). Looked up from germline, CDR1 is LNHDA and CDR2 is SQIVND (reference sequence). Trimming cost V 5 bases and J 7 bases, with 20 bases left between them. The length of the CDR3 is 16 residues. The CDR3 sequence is CASSSRASRAGGELFF. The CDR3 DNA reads TGTGCCAGTAGTTCGCGGGCCAGCCGAGCGGGCGGGGAGCTGTTTTTT.

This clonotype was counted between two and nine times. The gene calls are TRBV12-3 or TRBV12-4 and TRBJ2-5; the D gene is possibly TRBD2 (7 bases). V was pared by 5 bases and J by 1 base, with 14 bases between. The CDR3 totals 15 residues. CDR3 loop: CASSLMGGPQETQYF. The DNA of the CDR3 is TGTGCCAGCAGTCTTATGGGGGGGCCCCAAGAGACCCAGTACTTC.

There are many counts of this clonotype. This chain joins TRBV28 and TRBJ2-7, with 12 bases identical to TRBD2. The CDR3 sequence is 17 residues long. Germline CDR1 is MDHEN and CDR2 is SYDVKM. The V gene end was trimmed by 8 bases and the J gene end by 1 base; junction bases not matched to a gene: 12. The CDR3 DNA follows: TGTGCCAGCGTGCCGGGACTAGCGGGTTCTGTGTCCTACGAGCAGTACTTC. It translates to CASVPGLAGSVSYEQYF. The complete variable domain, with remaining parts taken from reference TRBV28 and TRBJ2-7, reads DVKVTQSSRYLVKRTGEKVFLECVQDMDHENMFWYRQDPGLGLRLIYFSYDVKMKEKGDIPEGYSVSREKKERFSLILESASTNQTSMYLCASVPGLAGSVSYEQYFGPGTRLTVT.

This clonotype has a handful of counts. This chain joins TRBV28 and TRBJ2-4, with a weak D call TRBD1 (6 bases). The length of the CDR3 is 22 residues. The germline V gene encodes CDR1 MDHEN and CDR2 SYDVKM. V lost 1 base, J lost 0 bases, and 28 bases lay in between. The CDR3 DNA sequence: TGTGCCAGCAGTTTATCGCTACTGGGGGCAGGTTCACGTGCACTAGCCAAAAACATTCAGTACTTC. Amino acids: CASSLSLLGAGSRALAKNIQYF.